This TCR beta chain appears in the sequencing data of a study of blood T cell repertoires in COVID-19. Overall study context: Sources were T cells, B-cell-depleted T cells, or PBMCs; the material itself was cDNA or gDNA.

The protocol was immunoSEQ multiplex PCR, while the TCRdb copy is restricted to in-frame clones and leaves out a portion. The sample records 41,000 or so clones, 70% to 90% being singletons. The CDR3 is 13 amino acids. CDR1 GTSNPN and CDR2 SVGIG come from the germline V gene (reference sequence). With V trimmed by 8 bases and J by 4 bases, 8 bases remained unmatched. V is TRBV30 and J is TRBJ1-1; 9 bases match TRBD1. The source is a man aged 55 to 70 with acute or convalescent COVID-19. Sequencing was done on a sample of peripheral blood. CDR3: CAGTGTGITEAFF. CDR3 sequence (DNA): TGTGCCGGAACCGGGACAGGGATCACTGAAGCTTTCTTT.